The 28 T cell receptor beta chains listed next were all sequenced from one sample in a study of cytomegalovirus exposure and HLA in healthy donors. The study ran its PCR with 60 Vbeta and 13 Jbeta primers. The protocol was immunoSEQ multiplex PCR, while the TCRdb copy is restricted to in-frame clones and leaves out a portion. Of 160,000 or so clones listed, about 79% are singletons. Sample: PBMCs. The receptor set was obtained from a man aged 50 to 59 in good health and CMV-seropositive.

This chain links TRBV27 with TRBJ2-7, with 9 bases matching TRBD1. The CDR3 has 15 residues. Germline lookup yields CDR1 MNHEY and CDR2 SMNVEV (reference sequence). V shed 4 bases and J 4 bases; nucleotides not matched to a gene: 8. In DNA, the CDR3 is TGTGCCAGCAGTTCGACCGGGACAGGGAATTACGAGCAGTACTTC. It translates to CASSSTGTGNYEQYF.

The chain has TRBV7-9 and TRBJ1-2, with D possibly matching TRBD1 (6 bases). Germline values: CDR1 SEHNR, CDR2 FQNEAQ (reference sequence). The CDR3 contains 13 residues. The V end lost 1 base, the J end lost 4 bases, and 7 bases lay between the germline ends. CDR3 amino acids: CASSLVTGYGYTF. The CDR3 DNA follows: TGTGCCAGCAGCTTAGTGACAGGCTATGGCTACACCTTC.

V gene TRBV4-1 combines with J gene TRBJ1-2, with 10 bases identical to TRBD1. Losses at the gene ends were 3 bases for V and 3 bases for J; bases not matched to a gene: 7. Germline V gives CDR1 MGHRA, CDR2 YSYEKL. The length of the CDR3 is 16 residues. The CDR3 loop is CASSQDGTGVDYGYTF. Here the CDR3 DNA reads TGCGCCAGCAGCCAGGACGGGACAGGGGTCGACTATGGCTACACCTTC.

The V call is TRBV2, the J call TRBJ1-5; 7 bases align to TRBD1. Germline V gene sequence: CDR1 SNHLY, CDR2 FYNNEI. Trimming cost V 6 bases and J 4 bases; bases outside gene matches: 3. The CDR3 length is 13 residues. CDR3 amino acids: CASRDRVNQPQHF. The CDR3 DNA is TGTGCCAGCAGAGACAGGGTAAATCAGCCCCAGCATTTT.

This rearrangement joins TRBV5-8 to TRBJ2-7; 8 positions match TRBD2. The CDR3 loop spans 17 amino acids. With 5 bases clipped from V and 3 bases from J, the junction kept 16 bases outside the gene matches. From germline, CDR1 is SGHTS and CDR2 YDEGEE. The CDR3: CASRSSLGSGGSYEQYV. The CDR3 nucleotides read TGTGCCAGCAGAAGCAGCTTGGGGTCGGGAGGGAGCTACGAGCAGTACGTC.

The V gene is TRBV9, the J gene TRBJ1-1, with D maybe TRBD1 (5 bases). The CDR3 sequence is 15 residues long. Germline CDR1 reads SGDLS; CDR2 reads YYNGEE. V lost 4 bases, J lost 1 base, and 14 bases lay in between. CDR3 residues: CASSPEGDPNTEAFF. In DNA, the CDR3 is TGTGCCAGCAGCCCTGAAGGGGATCCGAACACTGAAGCTTTCTTT.

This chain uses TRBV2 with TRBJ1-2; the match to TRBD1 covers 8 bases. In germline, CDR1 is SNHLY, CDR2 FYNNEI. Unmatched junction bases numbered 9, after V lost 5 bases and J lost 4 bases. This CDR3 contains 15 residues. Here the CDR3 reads CASSSTRTGLYGYTF. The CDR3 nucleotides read TGTGCCAGCAGTTCAACCCGGACAGGGCTCTATGGCTACACCTTC.

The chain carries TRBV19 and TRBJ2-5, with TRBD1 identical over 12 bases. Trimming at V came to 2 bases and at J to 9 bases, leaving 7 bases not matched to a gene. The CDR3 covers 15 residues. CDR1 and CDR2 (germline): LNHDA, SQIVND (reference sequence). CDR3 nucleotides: TGTGCCAGTAGTATATTAGGGACAGGGGGCGCGGCCCAGTACTTC. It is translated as CASSILGTGGAAQYF. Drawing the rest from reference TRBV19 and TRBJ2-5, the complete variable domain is DGGITQSPKYLFRKEGQNVTLSCEQNLNHDAMYWYRQDPGQGLRLIYYSQIVNDFQKGDIAEGYSVSREKKESFPLTVTSAQKNPTAFYLCASSILGTGGAAQYFGPGTRLLVL.

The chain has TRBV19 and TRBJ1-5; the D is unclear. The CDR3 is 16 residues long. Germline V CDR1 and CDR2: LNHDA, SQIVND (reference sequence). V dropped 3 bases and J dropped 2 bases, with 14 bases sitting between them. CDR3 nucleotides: TGTGCCAGTAGTATTCGGGGAGGTGCTGGCAATCAGCCCCAGCATTTT. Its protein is CASSIRGGAGNQPQHF.

The CDR3 loop is CASSRSGQDIYGYTF. CDR3 coding DNA: TGTGCCAGCAGCCGATCGGGACAGGATATCTATGGCTACACCTTC. This rearrangement joins TRBV7-9 to TRBJ1-2, with TRBD1 identical over 8 bases. The CDR3 length is 15 residues. Looked up from germline, CDR1 is SEHNR and CDR2 is FQNEAQ (reference sequence). Germline trimming cut 5 bases from V and 4 bases from J; bases unmatched to any gene: 9.

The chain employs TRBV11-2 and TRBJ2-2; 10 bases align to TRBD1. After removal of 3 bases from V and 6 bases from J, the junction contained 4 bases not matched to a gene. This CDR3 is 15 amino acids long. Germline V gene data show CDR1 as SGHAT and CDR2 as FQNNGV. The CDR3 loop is CASSLGQGKPGELFF. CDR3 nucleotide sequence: TGTGCCAGCAGCTTGGGACAGGGGAAACCCGGGGAGCTGTTTTTT.

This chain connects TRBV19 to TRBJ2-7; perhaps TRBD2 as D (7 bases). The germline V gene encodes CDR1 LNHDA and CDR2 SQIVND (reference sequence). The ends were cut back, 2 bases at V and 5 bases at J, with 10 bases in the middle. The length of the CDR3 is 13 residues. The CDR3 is CASSIIGGDEQYF. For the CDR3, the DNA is TGTGCCAGTAGTATAATAGGGGGGGACGAGCAGTACTTC.

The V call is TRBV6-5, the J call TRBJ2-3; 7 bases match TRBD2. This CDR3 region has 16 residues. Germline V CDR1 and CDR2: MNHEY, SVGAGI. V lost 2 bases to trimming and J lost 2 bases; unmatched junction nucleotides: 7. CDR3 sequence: CASSYGTGGVTDTQYF. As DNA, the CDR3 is TGTGCCAGCAGTTACGGTACGGGGGGAGTCACAGATACGCAGTATTTT.

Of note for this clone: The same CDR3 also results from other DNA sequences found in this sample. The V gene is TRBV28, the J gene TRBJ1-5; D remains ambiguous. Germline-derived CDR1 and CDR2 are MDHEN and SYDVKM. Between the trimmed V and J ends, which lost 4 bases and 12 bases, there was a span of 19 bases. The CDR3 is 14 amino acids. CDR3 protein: CASSSRWPRRDQHF. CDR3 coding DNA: TGTGCCAGCAGTTCACGATGGCCCCGGCGGGACCAGCATTTT.

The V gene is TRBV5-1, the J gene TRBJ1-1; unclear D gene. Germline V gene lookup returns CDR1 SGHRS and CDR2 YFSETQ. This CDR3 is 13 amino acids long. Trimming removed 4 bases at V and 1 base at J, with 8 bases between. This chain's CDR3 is CASSPERNTEAFF. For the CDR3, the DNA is TGCGCCAGCAGCCCCGAGAGGAACACTGAAGCTTTCTTT.

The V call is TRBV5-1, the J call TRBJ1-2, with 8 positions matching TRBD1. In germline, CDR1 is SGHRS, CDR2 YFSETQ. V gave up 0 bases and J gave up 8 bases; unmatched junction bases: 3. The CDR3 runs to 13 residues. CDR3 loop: CASSLEGTGGYTF. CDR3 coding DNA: TGCGCCAGCAGCTTGGAGGGGACAGGCGGCTACACCTTC.

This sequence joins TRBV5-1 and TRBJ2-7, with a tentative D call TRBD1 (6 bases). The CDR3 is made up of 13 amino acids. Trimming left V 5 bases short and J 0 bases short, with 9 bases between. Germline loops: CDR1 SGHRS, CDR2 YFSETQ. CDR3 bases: TGCGCCAGCAGGAGGGGGAACTCCTACGAGCAGTACTTC. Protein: CASRRGNSYEQYF.

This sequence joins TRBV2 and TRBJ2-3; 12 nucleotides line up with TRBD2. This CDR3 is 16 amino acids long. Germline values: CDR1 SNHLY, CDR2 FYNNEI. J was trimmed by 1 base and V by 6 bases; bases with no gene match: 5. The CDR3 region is CASRATSGGRTDTQYF. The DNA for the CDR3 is TGTGCCAGCAGGGCCACTAGCGGGGGGCGCACAGATACGCAGTATTTT.

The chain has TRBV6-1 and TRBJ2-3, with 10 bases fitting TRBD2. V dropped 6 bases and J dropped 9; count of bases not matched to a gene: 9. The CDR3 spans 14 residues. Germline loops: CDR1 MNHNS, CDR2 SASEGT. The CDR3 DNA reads TGTGCCAGCAGGGGGCTAGCGGGAGAGGGGACGCAGTATTTT. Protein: CASRGLAGEGTQYF.

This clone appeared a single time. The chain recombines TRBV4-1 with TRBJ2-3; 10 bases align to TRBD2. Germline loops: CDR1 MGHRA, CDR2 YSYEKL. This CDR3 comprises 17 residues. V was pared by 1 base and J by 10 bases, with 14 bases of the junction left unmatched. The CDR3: CASSQVQTGSSGGAQYF. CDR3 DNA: TGCGCCAGCAGCCAAGTACAGACAGGGTCTAGCGGGGGAGCGCAGTATTTT.

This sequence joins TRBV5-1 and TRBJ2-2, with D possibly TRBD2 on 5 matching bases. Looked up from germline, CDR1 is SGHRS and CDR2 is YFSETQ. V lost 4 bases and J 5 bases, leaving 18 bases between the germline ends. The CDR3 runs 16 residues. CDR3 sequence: CASSPLAGPATGELFF. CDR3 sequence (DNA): TGCGCCAGCAGCCCCCTGGCGGGCCCGGCTACCGGGGAGCTGTTTTTT.

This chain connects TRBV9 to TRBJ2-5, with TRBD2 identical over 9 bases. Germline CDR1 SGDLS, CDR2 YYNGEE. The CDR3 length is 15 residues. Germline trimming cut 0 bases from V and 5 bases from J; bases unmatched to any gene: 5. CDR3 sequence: CASSVGGGGAETQYF. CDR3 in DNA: TGTGCCAGCAGCGTAGGGGGCGGGGGGGCGGAGACCCAGTACTTC.

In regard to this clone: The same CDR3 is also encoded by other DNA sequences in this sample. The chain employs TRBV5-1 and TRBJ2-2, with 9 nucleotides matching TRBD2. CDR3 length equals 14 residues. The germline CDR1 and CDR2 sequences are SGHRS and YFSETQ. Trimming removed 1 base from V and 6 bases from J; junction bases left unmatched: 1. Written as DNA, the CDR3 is TGCGCCAGCAGCTTGTGGACTAGCGCCGGGGAGCTGTTTTTT. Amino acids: CASSLWTSAGELFF. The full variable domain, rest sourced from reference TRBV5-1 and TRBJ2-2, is KAGVTQTPRYLIKTRGQQVTLSCSPISGHRSVSWYQQTPGQGLQFLFEYFSETQRNKGNFPGRFSGRQFSNSRSEMNVSTLELGDSALYLCASSLWTSAGELFFGEGSRLTVL.

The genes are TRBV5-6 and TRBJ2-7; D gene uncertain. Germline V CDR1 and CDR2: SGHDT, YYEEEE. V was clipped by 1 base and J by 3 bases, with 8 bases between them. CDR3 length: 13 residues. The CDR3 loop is CASSLNRNYEQYF. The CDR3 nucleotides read TGTGCCAGCAGCTTGAACAGAAACTACGAGCAGTACTTC.

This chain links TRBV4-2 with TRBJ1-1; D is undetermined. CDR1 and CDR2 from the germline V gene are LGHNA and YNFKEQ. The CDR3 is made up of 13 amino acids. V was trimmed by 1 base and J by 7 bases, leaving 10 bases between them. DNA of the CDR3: TGTGCCAGCAGCCAAGGGCGAGGGTATGAAGCTTTCTTT. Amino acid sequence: CASSQGRGYEAFF.

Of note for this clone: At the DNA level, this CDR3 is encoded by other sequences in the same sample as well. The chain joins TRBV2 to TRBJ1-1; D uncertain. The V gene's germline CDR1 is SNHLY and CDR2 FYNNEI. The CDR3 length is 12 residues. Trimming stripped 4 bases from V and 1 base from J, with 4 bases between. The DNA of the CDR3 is TGTGCCAGCAGTGCCGGGAACACTGAAGCTTTCTTT. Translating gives CASSAGNTEAFF.

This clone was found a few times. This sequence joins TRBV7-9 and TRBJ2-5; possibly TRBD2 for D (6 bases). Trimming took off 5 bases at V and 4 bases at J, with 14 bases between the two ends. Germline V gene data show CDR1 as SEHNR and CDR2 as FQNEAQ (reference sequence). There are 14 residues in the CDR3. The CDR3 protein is CASSPREDPETQYF. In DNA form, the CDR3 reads TGTGCCAGCAGCCCTAGGGAGGACCCAGAGACCCAGTACTTC.

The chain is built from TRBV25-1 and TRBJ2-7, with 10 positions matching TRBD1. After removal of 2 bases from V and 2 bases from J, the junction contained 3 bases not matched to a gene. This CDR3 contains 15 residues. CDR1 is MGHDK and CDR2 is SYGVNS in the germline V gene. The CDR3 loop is CASSEGDRGPYEQYF. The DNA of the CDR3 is TGTGCCAGCAGTGAAGGGGACAGGGGTCCCTACGAGCAGTACTTC.